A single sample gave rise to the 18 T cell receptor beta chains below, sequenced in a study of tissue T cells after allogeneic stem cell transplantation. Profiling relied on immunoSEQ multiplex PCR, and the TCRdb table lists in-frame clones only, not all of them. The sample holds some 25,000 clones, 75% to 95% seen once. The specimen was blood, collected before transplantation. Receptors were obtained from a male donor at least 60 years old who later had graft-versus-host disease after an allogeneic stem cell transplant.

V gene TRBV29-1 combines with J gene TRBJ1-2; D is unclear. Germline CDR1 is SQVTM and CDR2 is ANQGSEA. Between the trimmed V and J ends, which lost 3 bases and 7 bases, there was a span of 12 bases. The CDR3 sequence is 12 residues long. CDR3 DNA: TGCAGCGTTGATCCCTCCCTAGGTGGCTACACCTTC. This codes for CSVDPSLGGYTF.

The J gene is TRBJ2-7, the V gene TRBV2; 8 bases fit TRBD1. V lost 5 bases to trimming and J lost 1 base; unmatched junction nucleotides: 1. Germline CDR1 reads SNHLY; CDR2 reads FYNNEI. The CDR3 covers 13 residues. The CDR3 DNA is TGTGCCAGCAGTCGGACAGGGTCCTACGAGCAGTACTTC. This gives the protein CASSRTGSYEQYF.

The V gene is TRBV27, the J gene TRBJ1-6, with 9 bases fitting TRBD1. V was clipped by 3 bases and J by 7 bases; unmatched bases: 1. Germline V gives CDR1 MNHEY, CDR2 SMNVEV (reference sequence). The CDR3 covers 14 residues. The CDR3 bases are TGTGCCAGCAGTTTTGGGACAGGGAATTCACCCCTCCACTTT. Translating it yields CASSFGTGNSPLHF.

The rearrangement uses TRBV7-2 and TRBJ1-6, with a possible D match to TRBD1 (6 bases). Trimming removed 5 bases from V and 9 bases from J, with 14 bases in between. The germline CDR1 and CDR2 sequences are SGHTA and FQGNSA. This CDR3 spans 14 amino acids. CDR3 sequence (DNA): TGTGCCAGCAGCCAAGGGGGTTTGAGTTCACCCCTCCACTTT. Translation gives CASSQGGLSSPLHF.

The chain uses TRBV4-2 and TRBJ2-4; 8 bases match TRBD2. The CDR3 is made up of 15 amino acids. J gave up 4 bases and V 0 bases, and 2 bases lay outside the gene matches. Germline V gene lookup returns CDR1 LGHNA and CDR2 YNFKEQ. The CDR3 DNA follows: TGTGCCAGCAGCCAAGATGCTAGCGGGAAAAACATTCAGTACTTC. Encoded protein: CASSQDASGKNIQYF.

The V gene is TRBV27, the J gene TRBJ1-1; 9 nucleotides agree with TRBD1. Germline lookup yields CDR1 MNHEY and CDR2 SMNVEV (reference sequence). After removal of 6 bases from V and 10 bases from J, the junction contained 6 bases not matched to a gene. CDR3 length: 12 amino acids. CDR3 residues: CASRSQGARAFF. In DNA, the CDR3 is TGTGCCAGCAGGTCACAGGGGGCGCGAGCTTTCTTT.

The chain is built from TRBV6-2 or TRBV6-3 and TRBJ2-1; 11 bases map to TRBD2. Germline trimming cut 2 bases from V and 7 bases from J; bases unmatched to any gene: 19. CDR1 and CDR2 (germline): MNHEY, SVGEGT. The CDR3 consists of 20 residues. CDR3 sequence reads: CASSYERRVAGGRPGNEQFF. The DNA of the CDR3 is TGTGCCAGCAGTTACGAGCGGAGGGTAGCGGGAGGGAGACCGGGTAATGAGCAGTTCTTC.

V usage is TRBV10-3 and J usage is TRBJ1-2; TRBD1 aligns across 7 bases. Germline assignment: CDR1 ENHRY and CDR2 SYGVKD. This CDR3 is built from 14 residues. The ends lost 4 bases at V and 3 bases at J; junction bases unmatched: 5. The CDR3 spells CAISVEDRYYGYTF. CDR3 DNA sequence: TGTGCCATCAGTGTAGAGGACAGGTACTATGGCTACACCTTC.

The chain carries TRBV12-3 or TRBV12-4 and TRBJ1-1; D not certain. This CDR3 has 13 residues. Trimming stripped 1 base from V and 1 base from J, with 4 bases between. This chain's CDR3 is CASSLVENTEAFF. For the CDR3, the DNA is TGTGCCAGCAGTTTAGTAGAGAACACTGAAGCTTTCTTT.

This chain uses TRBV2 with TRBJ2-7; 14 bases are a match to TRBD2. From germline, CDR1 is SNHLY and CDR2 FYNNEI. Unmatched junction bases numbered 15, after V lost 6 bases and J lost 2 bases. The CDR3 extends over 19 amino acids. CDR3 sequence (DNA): TGTGCCAGCAGCGGATGGGGACTAGCGGGAGATCGTCGCGCCTACGAGCAGTACTTC. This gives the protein CASSGWGLAGDRRAYEQYF.

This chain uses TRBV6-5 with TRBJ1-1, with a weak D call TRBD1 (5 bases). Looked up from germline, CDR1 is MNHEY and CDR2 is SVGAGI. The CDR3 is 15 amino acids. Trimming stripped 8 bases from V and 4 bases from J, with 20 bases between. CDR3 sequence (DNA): TGTGCCAGCTGGGCCAGGGTCGGTTTGAGCACTGAAGCTTTCTTT. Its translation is CASWARVGLSTEAFF.

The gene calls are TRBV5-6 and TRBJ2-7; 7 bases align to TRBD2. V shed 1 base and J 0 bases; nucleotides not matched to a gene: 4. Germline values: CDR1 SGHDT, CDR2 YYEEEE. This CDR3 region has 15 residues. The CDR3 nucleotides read TGTGCCAGCAGCTTGAAGCGGGGCAGCTCCTACGAGCAGTACTTC. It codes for CASSLKRGSSYEQYF.

CDR3 amino acids: CASSQETPAGTGRNGYTF. The CDR3 nucleotides are TGTGCCAGCAGCCAAGAAACCCCAGCCGGGACAGGGAGGAATGGCTACACCTTC. The chain links TRBV3-1 (or the pseudogene TRBV3-2) to TRBJ1-2; TRBD1 matches at 9 bases. This CDR3 has 18 residues. V was pared by 0 bases and J by 6 bases, with 14 bases of the junction left unmatched. The germline gives CDR1 LGHDT, CDR2 YNNKEL (reference sequence).

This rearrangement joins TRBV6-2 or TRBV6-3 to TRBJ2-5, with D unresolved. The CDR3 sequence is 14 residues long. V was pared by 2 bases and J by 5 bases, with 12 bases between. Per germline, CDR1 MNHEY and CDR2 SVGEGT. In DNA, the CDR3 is TGTGCCAGCAGTTACCCCCCCTCGCGGGAGACCCAGTACTTC. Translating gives CASSYPPSRETQYF.

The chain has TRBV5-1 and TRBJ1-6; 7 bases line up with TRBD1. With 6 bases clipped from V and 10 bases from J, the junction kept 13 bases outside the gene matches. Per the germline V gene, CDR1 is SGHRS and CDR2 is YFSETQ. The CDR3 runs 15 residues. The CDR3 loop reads CASTEIRQGGSPLHF. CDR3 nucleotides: TGCGCCAGCACCGAAATCAGACAGGGTGGGTCACCCCTCCACTTT.

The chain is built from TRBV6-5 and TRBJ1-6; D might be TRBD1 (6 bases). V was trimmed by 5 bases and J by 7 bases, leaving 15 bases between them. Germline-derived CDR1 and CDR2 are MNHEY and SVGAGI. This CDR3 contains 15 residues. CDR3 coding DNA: TGTGCCAGCAGTAACGGACAGTTGACAAATTCACCCCTCCACTTT. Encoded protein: CASSNGQLTNSPLHF.

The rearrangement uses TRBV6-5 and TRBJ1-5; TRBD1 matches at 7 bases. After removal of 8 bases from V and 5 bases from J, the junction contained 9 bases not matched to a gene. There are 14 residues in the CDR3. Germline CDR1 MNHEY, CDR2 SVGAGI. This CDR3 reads CASSIDRADQPQHF. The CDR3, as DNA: TGTGCCAGCTCGATCGACAGGGCGGATCAGCCCCAGCATTTT.

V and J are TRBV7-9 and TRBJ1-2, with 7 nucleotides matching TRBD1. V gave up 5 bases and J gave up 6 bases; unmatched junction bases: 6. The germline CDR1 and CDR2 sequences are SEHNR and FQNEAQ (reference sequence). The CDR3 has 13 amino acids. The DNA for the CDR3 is TGTGCCAGCAGCCAAGACAGGGTGGATGGCTACACCTTC. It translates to CASSQDRVDGYTF.